This passage covers 8 T cell receptor beta chains from one sample sequenced in a study of cytomegalovirus exposure and HLA in healthy donors. This PCR relied on a set of 60 Vbeta primers and 13 Jbeta primers. The repertoire was sequenced with immunoSEQ multiplex PCR; TCRdb's copy has only in-frame clones and lacks some. Here the sample spans approximately 190,000 clones, roughly 80% being singletons. Material for sequencing was PBMCs. The receptor source for this set is a man aged 40-55 years in good health and CMV-seropositive.

The chain's CDR3 is CASSPPGGSYEQYF. The CDR3 DNA sequence: TGTGCCAGCAGCCCCCCCGGGGGTTCCTACGAGCAGTACTTC. This sequence joins TRBV6-5 and TRBJ2-7; TRBD2 might be the D (6 bases). Trimming took off 6 bases at V and 1 base at J, with 13 bases between the two ends. CDR1 MNHEY and CDR2 SVGAGI come from the germline V gene. The CDR3 length is 14 residues.

This clone was seen once. The V and J genes are TRBV13 and TRBJ2-7; 10 bases are a match to TRBD1. CDR3 length: 15 amino acids. CDR1 PRHDT and CDR2 FYEKMQ come from the germline V gene (reference sequence). The V and J ends lost 6 bases and 5 bases, in that order; junction bases with no gene match: 10. The CDR3 coding sequence is TGTGCCAGCAGTCCTCGGCCGGGACAGGGGAACGAGCAGTACTTC. It specifies CASSPRPGQGNEQYF. Variable domain in full (rest from reference TRBV13 and TRBJ2-7): AAGVIQSPRHLIKEKRETATLKCYPIPRHDTVYWYQQGPGQDPQFLISFYEKMQSDKGSIPDRFSAQQFSDYHSELNMSSLELGDSALYFCASSPRPGQGNEQYFGPGTRLTVT.

This sequence joins TRBV7-9 and TRBJ2-2, with 7 bases that match TRBD1. J lost 5 bases, V lost 5 bases, and 5 bases had no gene match. The germline V gene has CDR1 SEHNR and CDR2 FQNEAQ (reference sequence). This CDR3 has 14 residues. CDR3 nucleotides: TGTGCCAGCAGCAGAGACAGGGCAACCGGGGAGCTGTTTTTT. It yields the protein CASSRDRATGELFF.

The chain combines TRBV6-4 with TRBJ2-2; D is unclear. The CDR3 consists of 13 residues. Germline CDR1 MRHNA, CDR2 SNTAGT. V gave up 6 bases and J gave up 10 bases, with 15 bases separating them. CDR3 in amino acids: CASSRLLGVELFF. The CDR3, as DNA: TGTGCCAGCAGCCGACTCTTAGGTGTGGAGCTGTTTTTT.

V usage is TRBV5-4 and J usage is TRBJ2-1; the match to TRBD2 covers 14 bases. Trimming removed 1 base from V and 10 bases from J; junction bases left unmatched: 7. The CDR3 runs 16 residues. CDR1 is SGHNT, CDR2 YYREEE, per germline (reference sequence). The CDR3 region is CASSLPGGLAGVEQFF. As DNA, the CDR3 is TGTGCCAGCAGCTTGCCCGGGGGACTAGCGGGGGTGGAGCAGTTCTTC.

The chain is built from TRBV5-7 and TRBJ1-1; D is uncertain. TRBV5-7 is placed among ORFs of uncertain function. Trimming took 0 bases from V and 2 from J, leaving 11 bases between them. This CDR3 contains 15 residues. This CDR3 is CASSLAGVANTEAFF. In DNA form, the CDR3 reads TGTGCCAGCAGCTTGGCCGGGGTGGCCAACACTGAAGCTTTCTTT.

This chain connects TRBV7-2 to TRBJ2-7; maybe TRBD1 (6 bases). The V gene's germline CDR1 is SGHTA and CDR2 FQGNSA. Trimming removed 5 bases at V and 5 bases at J, with 10 bases between. The length of the CDR3 is 12 residues. CDR3 nucleotide sequence: TGTGCCAGCAGCCCCAGGGGCGACGAGCAGTACTTC. Its protein product is CASSPRGDEQYF.

This clone was detected once. The chain links TRBV11-2 to TRBJ1-2; 8 nucleotides match TRBD1. Germline CDR1 and CDR2: SGHAT and FQNNGV. Trimming took 5 bases from V and 8 from J; bases not matched to a gene: 19. The CDR3 covers 17 residues. CDR3 sequence: CASSPETGVRKKGGYTF. In nucleotides, the CDR3 is TGTGCCAGCAGCCCAGAGACAGGGGTTAGGAAGAAGGGAGGCTACACCTTC.